The source of this TCR beta chain is a study of T cells in Graves' hyperthyroidism and ophthalmopathy. Study results and limitations: From stable hyperthyroidism, ophthalmopathy was set apart by a 13 V-J model.

The definition of stable Graves' hyperthyroidism was no ophthalmopathy progression within 18 months. Aged 18 to 65, the patients had hyperthyroidism that was newly diagnosed and had lasted under 2 months. Based on clinical symptoms, serum thyroxine and TRAb, thyroid ultrasound and orbital computed tomography, diagnoses were reached. Points on this clonotype: Its specificity is not known.

Researchers took RNA transcripts and amplified the TCR beta CDR3 regions from them. First-round RT-PCR of the TCR CDR3 relied on the HTBI primer set. MiXCR, run by TCRdb on the multiplex PCR reads, gives a single entry per CDR3 protein. The top ten clones hold around a quarter of a sample with about 550,000 distinct CDR3 sequences, about 20% of them seen once. The sample comprised blood. The sequence came from a young man with Graves' hyperthyroidism.

As DNA, the CDR3 is TGTGCCAGCAGTCAACCAAAGCGGAGCCTCTCCTACGAGCAGTACTTC. It is translated as CASSQPKRSLSYEQYF. The chain carries TRBV6-2 or TRBV6-3 and TRBJ2-7, with D maybe TRBD2 (5 bases). Per germline, CDR1 MNHEY and CDR2 SVGEGT. V was cut by 5 bases and J by 0 bases, with 17 bases left in between. The CDR3 runs 16 residues.